Sequencing of this TCR beta chain was carried out in a study of OX40 agonist ivuxolimab in advanced cancers. As for the study in general: An agonistic human IgG2 monoclonal antibody against OX40 (CD134) was given.

General study results and limits: CD4+ and CD8+ blood T cells expanded clonally by week 6 at 0.1 to 3.0 mg/kg. It was not determined which antigens were specifically recognized by the peripheral T cells that had undergone clonal expansion.

Measured with immunoSEQ multiplex PCR; TCRdb has only the in-frame clones, and not every one. The sample consists of about 91,000 clones, 80% to 90% of them appearing once. The CDR3 has 14 residues. V lost 2 bases and J 4 bases, leaving 13 bases between the germline ends. CDR1 is SGHNT and CDR2 is YYREEE in the germline V gene (reference sequence). On this clone itself: As yet, its antigen is unknown.

The sequencing used CD4+ or CD8+ T cells sorted from blood, collected in a trial of the OX40 agonist ivuxolimab. The chain links TRBV5-4 to TRBJ2-7; D gene unclear. The TCR originated in an adult with an advanced solid tumor such as melanoma, head and neck, liver or kidney cancer. The CDR3: CASSLGIGRYEQYF. CDR3 sequence (DNA): TGTGCCAGCAGCTTAGGAATAGGACGATACGAGCAGTACTTC.